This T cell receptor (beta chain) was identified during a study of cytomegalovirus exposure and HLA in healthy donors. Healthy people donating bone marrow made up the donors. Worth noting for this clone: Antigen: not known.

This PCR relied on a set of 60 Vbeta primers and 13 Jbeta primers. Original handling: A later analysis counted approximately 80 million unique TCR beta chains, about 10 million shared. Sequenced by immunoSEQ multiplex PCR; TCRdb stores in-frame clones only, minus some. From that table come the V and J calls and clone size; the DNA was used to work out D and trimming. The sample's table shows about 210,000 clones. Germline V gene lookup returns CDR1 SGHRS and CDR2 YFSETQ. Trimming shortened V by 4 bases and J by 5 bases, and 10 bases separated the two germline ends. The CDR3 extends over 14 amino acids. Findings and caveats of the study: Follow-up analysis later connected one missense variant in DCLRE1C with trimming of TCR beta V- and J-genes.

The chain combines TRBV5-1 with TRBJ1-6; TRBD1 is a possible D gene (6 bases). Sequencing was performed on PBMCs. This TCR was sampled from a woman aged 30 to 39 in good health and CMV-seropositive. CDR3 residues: CASSLRTDNSPLHF. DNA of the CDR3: TGCGCCAGCAGCCTTCGGACAGATAATTCACCCCTCCACTTT. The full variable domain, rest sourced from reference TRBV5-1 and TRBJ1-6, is KAGVTQTPRYLIKTRGQQVTLSCSPISGHRSVSWYQQTPGQGLQFLFEYFSETQRNKGNFPGRFSGRQFSNSRSEMNVSTLELGDSALYLCASSLRTDNSPLHFGNGTRLTVT.